This TCR beta chain was sequenced for a study of blood T cell repertoires in COVID-19. V shed 3 bases and J shed 5 bases, with 13 bases lying between them. Germline CDR1 and CDR2: LNHDA and SQIVND (reference sequence). This CDR3 contains 14 residues. Patients of the Seattle cohort, enrolled during active infection, were followed longitudinally. The table came from immunoSEQ multiplex PCR; TCRdb's copy has only in-frame clones and leaves some out. The table shows tens of thousands of clones, with about 92% occurring only once. Sequencing was carried out using peripheral blood. The sequence came from a man between 50 and 59 years old with COVID-19, enrolled during active disease. The rearrangement links TRBV19 to TRBJ1-2; D uncertain. In nucleotides, the CDR3 is TGTGCCAGTAGTATCAGGAGGCCTAGGTATGGCTACACCTTC. This codes for CASSIRRPRYGYTF.